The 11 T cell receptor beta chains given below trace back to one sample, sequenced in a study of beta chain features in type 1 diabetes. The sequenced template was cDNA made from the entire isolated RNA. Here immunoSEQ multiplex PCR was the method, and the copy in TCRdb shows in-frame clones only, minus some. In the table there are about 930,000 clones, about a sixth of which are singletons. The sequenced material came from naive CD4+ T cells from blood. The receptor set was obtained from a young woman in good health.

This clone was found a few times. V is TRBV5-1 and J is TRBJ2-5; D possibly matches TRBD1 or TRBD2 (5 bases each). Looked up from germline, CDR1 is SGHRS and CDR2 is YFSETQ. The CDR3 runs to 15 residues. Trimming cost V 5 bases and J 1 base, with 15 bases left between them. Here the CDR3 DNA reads TGCGCCAGCAGTTCCGGGGCGATGTTCCAAGAGACCCAGTACTTC. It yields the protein CASSSGAMFQETQYF.

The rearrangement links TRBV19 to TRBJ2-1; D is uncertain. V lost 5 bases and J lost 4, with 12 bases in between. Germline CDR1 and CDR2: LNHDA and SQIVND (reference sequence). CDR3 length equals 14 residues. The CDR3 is CASSGELKYNEQFF. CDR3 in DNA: TGTGCCAGTAGTGGCGAGTTAAAATACAATGAGCAGTTCTTC.

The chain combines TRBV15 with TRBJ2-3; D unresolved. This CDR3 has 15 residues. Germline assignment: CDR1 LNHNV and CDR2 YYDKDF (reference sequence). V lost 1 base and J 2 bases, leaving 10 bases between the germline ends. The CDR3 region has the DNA TGTGCCACCAGCAGAGGGGGTAGTTCCACAGATACGCAGTATTTT. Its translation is CATSRGGSSTDTQYF.

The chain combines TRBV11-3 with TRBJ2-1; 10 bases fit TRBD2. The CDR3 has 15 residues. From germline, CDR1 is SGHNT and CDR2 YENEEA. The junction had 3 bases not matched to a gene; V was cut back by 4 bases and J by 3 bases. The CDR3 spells CASSSQREGYNEQFF. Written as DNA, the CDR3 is TGTGCCAGCAGCTCCCAGCGGGAGGGCTACAATGAGCAGTTCTTC.

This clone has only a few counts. The CDR3 is CATANRGGYYGYTF. CDR3 coding DNA: TGTGCCACAGCTAACAGGGGAGGATACTATGGCTACACCTTC. The chain uses TRBV6-5 and TRBJ1-2, with TRBD1 matching over 7 bases. The CDR3 contains 14 residues. Trimming cost V 10 bases and J 3 bases; bases outside gene matches: 11. Looked up from germline, CDR1 is MNHEY and CDR2 is SVGAGI.

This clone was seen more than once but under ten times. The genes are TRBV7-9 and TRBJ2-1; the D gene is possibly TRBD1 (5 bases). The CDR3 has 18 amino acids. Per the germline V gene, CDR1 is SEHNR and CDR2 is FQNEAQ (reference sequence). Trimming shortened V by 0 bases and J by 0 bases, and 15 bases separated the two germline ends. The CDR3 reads CASSLALDILSSYNEQFF. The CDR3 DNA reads TGTGCCAGCAGCTTAGCGTTGGACATACTAAGCTCCTACAATGAGCAGTTCTTC.

The chain's CDR3 is CASSLLGPGLGGGHEQFF. As DNA, the CDR3 is TGCGCCAGCAGCTTGTTAGGTCCCGGGCTAGGGGGCGGGCATGAGCAGTTCTTC. The chain recombines TRBV5-1 with TRBJ2-1; TRBD1 matches 7 bases. CDR1 and CDR2 from the germline V gene are SGHRS and YFSETQ. V was clipped by 1 base and J by 8 bases; unmatched bases: 18. The CDR3 length is 18 residues.

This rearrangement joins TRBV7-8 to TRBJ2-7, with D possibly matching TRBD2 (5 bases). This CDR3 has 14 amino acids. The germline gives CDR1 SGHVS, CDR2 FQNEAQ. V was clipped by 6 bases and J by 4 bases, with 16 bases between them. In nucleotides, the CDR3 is TGTGCCAGCAGATCGTTCGGGGATCCGTACGAGCAGTACTTC. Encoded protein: CASRSFGDPYEQYF.

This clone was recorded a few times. The CDR3, as DNA: TGCGCCAGCAGCTTGTCTCACAGGATACAAGAGACCCAGTACTTC. Translation gives CASSLSHRIQETQYF. The rearrangement joins TRBV5-1 to TRBJ2-5; possibly TRBD1 for D (5 bases). V was pared by 1 base and J by 2 bases, with 12 bases between. CDR1 and CDR2 (germline): SGHRS, YFSETQ. CDR3 length: 15 residues.

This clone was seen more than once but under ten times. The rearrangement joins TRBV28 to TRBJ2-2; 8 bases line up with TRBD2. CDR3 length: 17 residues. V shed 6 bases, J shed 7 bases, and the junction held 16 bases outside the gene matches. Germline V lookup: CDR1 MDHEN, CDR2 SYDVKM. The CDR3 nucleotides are TGTGCCAGCAGGATTCGGACTGCGGGGGGCGCAAACGGGGAGCTGTTTTTT. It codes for CASRIRTAGGANGELFF.

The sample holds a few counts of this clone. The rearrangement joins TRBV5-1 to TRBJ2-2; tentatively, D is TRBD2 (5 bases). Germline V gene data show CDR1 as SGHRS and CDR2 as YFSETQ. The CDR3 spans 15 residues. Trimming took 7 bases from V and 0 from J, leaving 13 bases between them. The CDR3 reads CASGVRAANTGELFF. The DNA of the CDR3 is TGCGCCAGCGGAGTAAGAGCGGCGAACACCGGGGAGCTGTTTTTT.